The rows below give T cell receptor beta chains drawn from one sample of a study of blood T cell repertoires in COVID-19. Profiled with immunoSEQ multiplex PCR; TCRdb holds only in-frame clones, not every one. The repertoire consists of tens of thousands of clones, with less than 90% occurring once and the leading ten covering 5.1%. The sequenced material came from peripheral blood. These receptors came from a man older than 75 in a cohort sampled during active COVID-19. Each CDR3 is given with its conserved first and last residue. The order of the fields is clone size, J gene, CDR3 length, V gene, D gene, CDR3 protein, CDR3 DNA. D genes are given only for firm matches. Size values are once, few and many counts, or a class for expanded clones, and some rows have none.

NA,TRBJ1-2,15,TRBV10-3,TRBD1,CAISDLGQQVSGYTF,TGTGCCATCAGTGATCTGGGACAGCAGGTCTCTGGCTACACCTTC
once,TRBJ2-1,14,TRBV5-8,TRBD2,CASRKGLAGDEQFF,TGTGCCAGCAGGAAGGGACTAGCGGGCGATGAGCAGTTCTTC
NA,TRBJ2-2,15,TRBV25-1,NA,CASSPPAQNTGELFF,TGTGCCAGCAGTCCCCCCGCGCAGAACACCGGGGAGCTGTTTTTT
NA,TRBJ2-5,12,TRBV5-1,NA,CASSAGTETQYF,TGCGCCAGTTCGGCGGGGACCGAGACCCAGTACTTC
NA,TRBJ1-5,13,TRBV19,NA,CASSIRSLGPQHF,TGTGCCAGTAGTATCAGATCCCTAGGGCCCCAGCATTTT
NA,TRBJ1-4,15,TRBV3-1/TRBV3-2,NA,CASSQETGTNEKLFF,TGTGCCAGCAGCCAAGAGACAGGAACTAATGAAAAACTGTTTTTT
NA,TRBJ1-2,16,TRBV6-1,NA,CASSETPAAENYGYTF,TGTGCCAGCAGTGAAACCCCTGCGGCCGAGAACTATGGCTACACCTTC
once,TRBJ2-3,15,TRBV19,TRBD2,CASSIGAGVTDTQYF,TGTGCCAGTAGTATAGGAGCGGGGGTAACAGATACGCAGTATTTT
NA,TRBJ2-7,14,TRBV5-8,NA,CASSHLEVDGEQYF,TGTGCCAGCAGCCATTTGGAGGTTGACGGCGAGCAGTACTTC
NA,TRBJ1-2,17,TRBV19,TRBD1,CASSIVGPDRPLYGYTF,TGTGCCAGTAGTATAGTTGGACCGGACAGGCCTCTCTATGGCTACACCTTC
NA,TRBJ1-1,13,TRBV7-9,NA,CASSRIQDTEAFF,TGTGCCAGCAGCCGTATACAGGACACTGAAGCTTTCTTT
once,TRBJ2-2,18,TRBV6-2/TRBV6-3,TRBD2,CASSYLRLAGGNTGELFF,TGTGCCAGCAGTTACCTCCGGCTAGCGGGGGGGAACACCGGGGAGCTGTTTTTT
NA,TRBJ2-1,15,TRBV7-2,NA,CASSLGLGVANEQFF,TGTGCCAGCAGCTTAGGGCTAGGGGTGGCCAATGAGCAGTTCTTC
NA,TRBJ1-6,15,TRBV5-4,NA,CASSEQGQVNSPLHF,TGTGCCAGCAGCGAGCAGGGGCAGGTTAATTCACCCCTCCACTTT
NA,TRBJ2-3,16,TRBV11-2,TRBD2,CASSSLTSGGRDTQYF,TGTGCCAGCAGCTCCTTGACTAGCGGGGGGAGGGATACGCAGTATTTT
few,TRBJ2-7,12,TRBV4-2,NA,CASSLGGHEQYF,TGTGCCAGCAGCCTGGGAGGCCACGAGCAGTACTTC
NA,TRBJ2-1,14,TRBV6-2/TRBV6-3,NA,CASSSLRGRREQFF,TGTGCCAGCAGTTCTTTGCGGGGACGAAGAGAGCAGTTCTTC
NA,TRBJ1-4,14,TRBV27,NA,CASSRRQGSEKLFF,TGTGCCAGCAGCCGCCGGCAGGGATCTGAAAAACTGTTTTTT
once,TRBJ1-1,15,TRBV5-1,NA,CASSLLTSANTEAFF,TGCGCCAGCAGCTTATTGACTTCCGCTAACACTGAAGCTTTCTTT
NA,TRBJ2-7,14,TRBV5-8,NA,CASSSQLISYEQYF,TGTGCCAGCAGCTCCCAACTGATCTCCTACGAGCAGTACTTC
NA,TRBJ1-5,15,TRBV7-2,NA,CASSLQFSSNQPQHF,TGTGCCAGCAGCTTACAGTTCTCAAGCAATCAGCCCCAGCATTTT
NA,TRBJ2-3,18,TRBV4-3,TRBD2,CASSQPLGSGGVADTQYF,TGCGCCAGCAGCCAACCCCTAGGGAGCGGGGGGGTGGCAGATACGCAGTATTTT
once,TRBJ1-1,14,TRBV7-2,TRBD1,CASSGRTGENEAFF,TGTGCCAGCAGCGGCAGGACAGGGGAAAATGAAGCTTTCTTT
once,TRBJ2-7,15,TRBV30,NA,CAWSVPGLPPYEQYF,TGTGCCTGGAGTGTGCCGGGGTTACCCCCTTACGAGCAGTACTTC
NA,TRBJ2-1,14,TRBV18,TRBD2,CASSQRTSGDEQFF,TGTGCCAGCTCACAAAGGACTAGCGGGGACGAGCAGTTCTTC
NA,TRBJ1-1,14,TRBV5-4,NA,CASSLQGRSTEAFF,TGTGCCAGCAGCTTGCAGGGAAGGTCCACTGAAGCTTTCTTT
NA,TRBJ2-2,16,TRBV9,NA,CASSVGAGSRTGELFF,TGTGCCAGCAGCGTAGGGGCAGGGTCGAGGACCGGGGAGCTGTTTTTT
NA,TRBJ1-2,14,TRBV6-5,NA,CATLRQAFNYGYTF,TGTGCTACTCTGCGACAGGCCTTTAACTATGGCTACACCTTC
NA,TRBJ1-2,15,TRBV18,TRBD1,CASSPSSQGEIGYTF,TGTGCCAGCTCACCCAGTTCGCAGGGGGAAATTGGCTACACCTTC
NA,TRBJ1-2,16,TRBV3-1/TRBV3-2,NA,CASSQDLTGTSYGYTF,TGTGCCAGCAGCCAAGATTTAACAGGTACTTCCTATGGCTACACCTTC
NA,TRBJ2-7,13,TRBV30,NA,CAWEPRGSYEQYF,TGTGCCTGGGAGCCGCGGGGTTCCTACGAGCAGTACTTC
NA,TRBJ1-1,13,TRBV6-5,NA,CASTPTQAAEAFF,TGTGCCAGCACGCCCACACAGGCAGCTGAAGCTTTCTTT
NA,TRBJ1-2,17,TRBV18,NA,CASSPIGQGLLNYGYTF,TGTGCCAGCTCACCAATTGGGCAGGGGCTGTTGAACTATGGCTACACCTTC
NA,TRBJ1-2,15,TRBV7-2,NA,CASSLYREPNYGYTF,TGTGCCAGCAGCCTCTACAGGGAGCCTAACTATGGCTACACCTTC